The following is a T cell receptor beta chain sequence with its context. The antigen is not known. There are 13 residues in the CDR3. Germline CDR1 is SGHTA and CDR2 is FQGNSA. Unmatched junction bases numbered 7, after V lost 6 bases and J lost 6 bases. Treatment reported: some 20 received Ad26.COV2.S at low or high dose, single or two shots; 5 received placebo; per-sample allocation not given. Material that was analyzed had been drawn on day 63 after the first vaccine or placebo injection. Recruitment in Boston yielded a donor of adult age, 18-55 years. This record comes from a study of Ad26.COV2.S vaccination and SARS-CoV-2 variants. Regarding the study as a whole: Total responses of T cells may have been underestimated by the analyses of TCR breadth and depth. Higher spike-specific TCR breadth was found in vaccine recipients than in placebo recipients.

Libraries were prepared by immunoSEQ multiplex PCR; TCRdb keeps only in-frame clonotypes and omits some of them. The sample has about 400,000 clones, about 89% seen once. This chain uses TRBV7-2 with TRBJ1-2; 7 bases agree with TRBD1. Material: peripheral blood, obtained in a trial of Ad26.COV2.S vaccine versus placebo. This clonotype was obtained from a person aged 18-65 years who received the Ad26.COV2.S COVID-19 vaccine or a placebo. The CDR3 loop is CASSSLRGDGYTF. CDR3 sequence (DNA): TGTGCCAGCAGTTCACTCAGGGGGGATGGCTACACCTTC.